These 24 T cell receptor beta chains share one sample of origin, sequenced in a study of shared clonotypes between healthy human individuals. Assay: immunoSEQ multiplex PCR; the TCRdb copy retains only in-frame clones and omits some. The sample carries over a million clones, around 97% recorded once. Sample: naive CD4+ T cells sorted from blood. The subset denotes: CD45RA+ positively selected. Every receptor here comes from a man aged 25 to 40 in good health.

The gene calls are TRBV7-2 and TRBJ2-1; 15 positions agree with TRBD2. Trimming took 4 bases from V and 14 from J; bases not matched to a gene: 0. The germline V gene encodes CDR1 SGHTA and CDR2 FQGNSA. This CDR3 comprises 12 residues. DNA for the CDR3: TGTGCCAGCAGCTGGACTAGCGGGAGGGAGTTCTTC. Encoded protein: CASSWTSGREFF. The whole variable domain, remainder taken from reference TRBV7-2 and TRBJ2-1, is GAGVSQSPSNKVTEKGKDVELRCDPISGHTALYWYRQSLGQGLEFLIYFQGNSAPDKSGLPSDRFSAERTGGSVSTLTIQRTQQEDSAVYLCASSWTSGREFFGPGTRLTVL.

The chain carries TRBV5-1 and TRBJ1-4; 9 bases agree with TRBD1. CDR1 is SGHRS and CDR2 is YFSETQ in the germline V gene. V was clipped by 3 bases and J by 7 bases; unmatched bases: 7. The length of the CDR3 is 15 residues. CDR3 sequence (DNA): TGCGCCAGCAGCTCCGGGACAGGGTTCTCTGAAAAACTGTTTTTT. Translated: CASSSGTGFSEKLFF. The full variable domain, rest sourced from reference TRBV5-1 and TRBJ1-4, is KAGVTQTPRYLIKTRGQQVTLSCSPISGHRSVSWYQQTPGQGLQFLFEYFSETQRNKGNFPGRFSGRQFSNSRSEMNVSTLELGDSALYLCASSSGTGFSEKLFFGSGTQLSVL.

This sequence joins TRBV2 and TRBJ2-7; D remains unclear. The germline CDR1 and CDR2 sequences are SNHLY and FYNNEI. CDR3 length: 13 residues. Trimming took 6 bases from V and 3 from J, leaving 12 bases between them. The chain's CDR3 is CASRERSYYEQYF. DNA of the CDR3: TGTGCCAGCAGGGAGAGGTCATACTACGAGCAGTACTTC.

V and J are TRBV2 and TRBJ1-1; D possibly corresponds to TRBD1 (5 bases). Germline V gene data show CDR1 as SNHLY and CDR2 as FYNNEI. The germline V and J ends were trimmed by 6 bases and 4 bases, with 12 bases remaining between them. The CDR3 sequence is 13 residues long. The chain's CDR3 is CASSSDTGTEAFF. The CDR3 DNA sequence: TGTGCCAGCAGCTCGGACACGGGCACTGAAGCTTTCTTT.

V gene TRBV5-5 combines with J gene TRBJ1-5; 7 bases line up with TRBD1. The germline CDR1 and CDR2 sequences are SGHKS and YYEKEE (reference sequence). The CDR3 spans 14 residues. V dropped 0 bases and J dropped 5; count of bases not matched to a gene: 2. The CDR3: CASSLGDSYQPQHF. The CDR3 DNA is TGTGCCAGCAGCTTGGGGGACAGCTATCAGCCCCAGCATTTT.

The gene calls are TRBV15 and TRBJ1-5; no reliable D call. V lost 5 bases to trimming and J lost 0 bases, with 11 bases between them. Germline-derived CDR1 and CDR2 are LNHNV and YYDKDF (reference sequence). The CDR3 covers 15 residues. The CDR3, as DNA: TGTGCCACCAGCGCTGGGCAAAATAGCAATCAGCCCCAGCATTTT. Translated, it gives CATSAGQNSNQPQHF.

This clone is a singleton in its sample. The chain joins TRBV5-1 to TRBJ2-1; maybe TRBD1 (5 bases). CDR3 length equals 16 residues. Trimming cost V 1 base and J 0 bases, with 11 bases left between them. CDR1 is SGHRS and CDR2 is YFSETQ in the germline V gene. The CDR3 nucleotides read TGCGCCAGCAGCTTGACTGGACAAATCTCCTACAATGAGCAGTTCTTC. Protein sequence: CASSLTGQISYNEQFF. The full variable domain, its missing parts supplied by reference TRBV5-1 and TRBJ2-1, is KAGVTQTPRYLIKTRGQQVTLSCSPISGHRSVSWYQQTPGQGLQFLFEYFSETQRNKGNFPGRFSGRQFSNSRSEMNVSTLELGDSALYLCASSLTGQISYNEQFFGPGTRLTVL.

The V and J genes are TRBV11-2 and TRBJ1-3; unclear D gene. Germline loops: CDR1 SGHAT, CDR2 FQNNGV. This CDR3 has 15 amino acids. Trimming cost V 4 bases and J 4 bases, with 14 bases left between them. The CDR3 coding sequence is TGTGCCAGCAGCTCGGTGGCAGGTCGGGGAAACACCATATATTTT. Its protein product is CASSSVAGRGNTIYF.

The chain employs TRBV6-6 and TRBJ2-7; no clear D. The germline V gene has CDR1 MNHNY and CDR2 SVGAGI (reference sequence). The V end lost 5 bases, the J end lost 3 bases, and 8 bases lay between the germline ends. The length of the CDR3 is 12 residues. The DNA for the CDR3 is TGTGCCAGCAGTCATACACACTACGAGCAGTACTTC. The encoded protein is CASSHTHYEQYF.

V gene TRBV5-4 combines with J gene TRBJ2-5; maybe TRBD2 (5 bases). V lost 0 bases to trimming and J lost 5 bases, with 14 bases between them. This CDR3 has 15 residues. Looked up from germline, CDR1 is SGHNT and CDR2 is YYREEE (reference sequence). The CDR3: CASSLAKATGETQYF. DNA of the CDR3: TGTGCCAGCAGCTTGGCCAAAGCTACGGGGGAGACCCAGTACTTC. Looking up the rest from reference TRBV5-4 and TRBJ2-5 gives the full variable domain: ETGVTQSPTHLIKTRGQQVTLRCSSQSGHNTVSWYQQALGQGPQFIFQYYREEENGRGNFPPRFSGLQFPNYSSELNVNALELDDSALYLCASSLAKATGETQYFGPGTRLLVL.

In DNA, the CDR3 is TGTGCCAGCTCACCAACCCGATCGAGCTCCTACGAGCAGTACTTC. It codes for CASSPTRSSSYEQYF. The chain links TRBV18 to TRBJ2-7; D is ambiguous. V was trimmed by 2 bases and J by 0 bases, leaving 11 bases between them. CDR1 is KGHSH and CDR2 is LQKENI in the germline V gene. The CDR3 length is 15 residues. The full variable domain, rest sourced from reference TRBV18 and TRBJ2-7, is NAGVMQNPRHLVRRRGQEARLRCSPMKGHSHVYWYRQLPEEGLKFMVYLQKENIIDESGMPKERFSAEFPKEGPSILRIQQVVRGDSAAYFCASSPTRSSSYEQYFGPGTRLTVT.

This clone was counted a single time. Different DNA sequences within this sample yield the same CDR3. J is TRBJ2-3 and V is TRBV7-9; the D is unclear. Germline V gene sequence: CDR1 SEHNR, CDR2 FQNEAQ (reference sequence). The CDR3 totals 12 residues. The ends were cut back, 6 bases at V and 3 bases at J, with 7 bases in the middle. The CDR3 here is CASSSVTDTQYF. The CDR3 DNA reads TGTGCCAGCAGTTCCGTTACAGATACGCAGTATTTT.

This clone was counted between two and nine times. This chain connects TRBV6-5 to TRBJ1-1, with a weak D call TRBD1 (6 bases). This CDR3 is built from 13 residues. V was trimmed by 5 bases and J by 1 base, leaving 8 bases between them. The germline CDR1 and CDR2 sequences are MNHEY and SVGAGI. CDR3 coding DNA: TGTGCCAGCAGTGGCAGGGGGAACACTGAAGCTTTCTTT. As protein: CASSGRGNTEAFF.

As to this clone: Distinct nucleotide sequences in the sample also encode this CDR3. This chain uses TRBV29-1 with TRBJ1-1; the D is unclear. The germline V gene has CDR1 SQVTM and CDR2 ANQGSEA. This CDR3 is built from 10 residues. V lost 4 bases and J 5 bases, leaving 5 bases between the germline ends. The CDR3 nucleotides read TGCAGCGTTGCCGGGACTGAAGCTTTCTTT. Amino acids: CSVAGTEAFF.

The chain recombines TRBV5-4 with TRBJ1-2, with D possibly TRBD1 on 5 matching bases. The germline V gene encodes CDR1 SGHNT and CDR2 YYREEE (reference sequence). CDR3 size: 16 residues. V dropped 4 bases and J dropped 4 bases, with 20 bases sitting between them. The CDR3 DNA sequence: TGTGCCAGCAGCCGGATTAACCGGGACGGAAGCTATGGCTACACCTTC. It is translated as CASSRINRDGSYGYTF. Complete variable domain (other parts from reference TRBV5-4 and TRBJ1-2): ETGVTQSPTHLIKTRGQQVTLRCSSQSGHNTVSWYQQALGQGPQFIFQYYREEENGRGNFPPRFSGLQFPNYSSELNVNALELDDSALYLCASSRINRDGSYGYTFGSGTRLTVV.

The CDR3 nucleotides are TGTGCCAGCTCGGGACAGGGCTCCTACGAGCAGTACTTC. Encoded protein: CASSGQGSYEQYF. The rearrangement joins TRBV18 to TRBJ2-7, with 9 bases aligning to TRBD1. The CDR3 is 13 residues long. In germline, CDR1 is KGHSH, CDR2 LQKENI. V shed 6 bases and J 0 bases; nucleotides not matched to a gene: 0. The whole variable domain, filled in from reference TRBV18 and TRBJ2-7, reads NAGVMQNPRHLVRRRGQEARLRCSPMKGHSHVYWYRQLPEEGLKFMVYLQKENIIDESGMPKERFSAEFPKEGPSILRIQQVVRGDSAAYFCASSGQGSYEQYFGPGTRLTVT.

The J gene is TRBJ1-5, the V gene TRBV4-1; D gene uncertain. Trimming cost V 2 bases and J 1 base, with 6 bases left between them. CDR1 MGHRA and CDR2 YSYEKL come from the germline V gene. This CDR3 comprises 14 residues. The CDR3 reads CASSQRLSNQPQHF. The DNA for the CDR3 is TGCGCCAGCAGCCAAAGGCTGAGCAATCAGCCCCAGCATTTT.

The J gene is TRBJ1-1, the V gene TRBV13; D gene unclear. The CDR3 totals 16 residues. In germline, CDR1 is PRHDT, CDR2 FYEKMQ (reference sequence). Deletions cut 3 bases from V and 1 base from J, with 15 bases between. In DNA, the CDR3 is TGTGCCAGCAGCTTTGTCATATGGCCGGGGAACACTGAAGCTTTCTTT. Protein sequence: CASSFVIWPGNTEAFF.

The chain couples TRBV5-4 to TRBJ2-5, with a tentative D call TRBD2 (5 bases). This CDR3 comprises 13 residues. Trimming shortened V by 4 bases and J by 3 bases, and 10 bases separated the two germline ends. Germline V CDR1 and CDR2: SGHNT, YYREEE (reference sequence). The CDR3 loop is CASSPREKETQYF. CDR3 sequence (DNA): TGTGCCAGCAGCCCCCGGGAAAAAGAGACCCAGTACTTC.

The chain uses TRBV19 and TRBJ1-5; 12 bases line up with TRBD1. Losses at the gene ends were 7 bases for V and 4 bases for J; bases not matched to a gene: 8. Germline CDR1 reads LNHDA; CDR2 reads SQIVND (reference sequence). The CDR3 is 16 amino acids. The CDR3 DNA follows: TGTGCCAGTATCAAACGGGGACAGGGGGCTAATCAGCCCCAGCATTTT. This translates into CASIKRGQGANQPQHF.

The rearrangement links TRBV5-1 to TRBJ1-2; 7 nucleotides align to TRBD1. Trimming cost V 0 bases and J 12 bases; bases outside gene matches: 8. This CDR3 spans 13 amino acids. Per the germline V gene, CDR1 is SGHRS and CDR2 is YFSETQ. CDR3 DNA: TGCGCCAGCAGCTTGGCGGACAGGCTGTATCACACCTTC. Its translation: CASSLADRLYHTF.

The gene calls are TRBV9 and TRBJ2-7, with D tentatively TRBD1 or TRBD2 (5 bases each). CDR1 SGDLS and CDR2 YYNGEE come from the germline V gene. Trimming pared 4 bases from V and 7 bases from J, leaving 18 bases between. This CDR3 is 14 amino acids long. The CDR3 DNA reads TGTGCCAGCAGCCCCACTTTGAGGGACGGGGAGCAGTACTTC. Residues: CASSPTLRDGEQYF.

This clone has a single count. The J gene is TRBJ2-7, the V gene TRBV4-2; the D gene could be TRBD1 or TRBD2 (5 bases each). The CDR3 is 15 residues long. V was shortened by 0 bases and J by 2 bases, with 11 bases between the two germline ends. Germline CDR1 and CDR2: LGHNA and YNFKEQ. Here the CDR3 reads CASSQDGTGAYEQYF. The CDR3, as DNA: TGTGCCAGCAGCCAAGATGGGACCGGAGCCTACGAGCAGTACTTC.

The CDR3 coding sequence is TGTGCCAGTAGAGTCGGGTTCTACAATGAGCAGTTCTTC. Encoded protein: CASRVGFYNEQFF. This chain links TRBV19 with TRBJ2-1; no reliable D call. The CDR3 spans 13 residues. From germline, CDR1 is LNHDA and CDR2 SQIVND (reference sequence). The V gene lost 6 bases and the J gene lost 3 bases, with 9 bases spanning the gap. Full variable domain (rest looked up from reference TRBV19 and TRBJ2-1): DGGITQSPKYLFRKEGQNVTLSCEQNLNHDAMYWYRQDPGQGLRLIYYSQIVNDFQKGDIAEGYSVSREKKESFPLTVTSAQKNPTAFYLCASRVGFYNEQFFGPGTRLTVL.